Following are 20 T cell receptor beta chains from one sample sequenced in a study of blood T cell repertoires in COVID-19 (dated by TCRdb to 2018 to 2020). To prepare the library, the immunoSEQ multiplex PCR assay was applied. The source is immuneACCESS, and TCRdb retained only in-frame sequences with V and J called. Part of the clones is not carried over; for the studies checked, unresolved V genes explain less than half of this, and the remainder is unexplained. The sample table contains some 14,000 clones; only one count was recorded for around 90% of them. Roughly 17% of the sample is taken by the ten largest. What was sequenced was peripheral blood. The receptor source for this set is a human donor with active COVID-19. The donor label of this sample is uncertain.

The chain joins TRBV7-9 to TRBJ2-3; D not resolved. The CDR3 spans 14 residues. Germline CDR1 is SEHNR and CDR2 is FQNEAQ (reference sequence). The V and J ends lost 3 bases and 0 bases respectively, with 7 bases between them. Here the CDR3 DNA reads TGTGCCAGCAGCTTGTTCAGAAGCACAGATACGCAGTATTTT. Its protein is CASSLFRSTDTQYF.

The chain joins TRBV5-5 to TRBJ1-2; the match to TRBD1 covers 7 bases. CDR1 and CDR2 from the germline V gene are SGHKS and YYEKEE (reference sequence). The CDR3 is 13 residues long. V trimming: 4 bases; J trimming: 0 bases; junction bases outside the gene matches: 0. The CDR3 spells CASSTGANYGYTF. The DNA of the CDR3 is TGTGCCAGCAGCACAGGGGCTAACTATGGCTACACCTTC.

The chain recombines TRBV9 with TRBJ1-1, with D uncertain. The germline gives CDR1 SGDLS, CDR2 YYNGEE. This CDR3 comprises 15 residues. V dropped 1 base and J dropped 0 bases, with 10 bases sitting between them. The CDR3: CASSVRSAMNTEAFF. In DNA form, the CDR3 reads TGTGCCAGCAGCGTACGTTCTGCGATGAACACTGAAGCTTTCTTT.

This chain connects TRBV4-3 to TRBJ2-6, with unresolved D. V gave up 0 bases and J gave up 0 bases, with 12 bases separating them. CDR1 is LGHNA, CDR2 YSLEER, per germline. The CDR3 runs to 18 residues. The CDR3 protein is CASSQEVGTSSGANVLTF. The DNA for the CDR3 is TGCGCCAGCAGCCAAGAAGTTGGCACCTCCTCTGGGGCCAACGTCCTGACTTTC.

By frequency in the sample, this clone is medium-sized. This sequence joins TRBV4-1 and TRBJ2-6, with a tentative D call TRBD2 (5 bases). The germline gives CDR1 MGHRA, CDR2 YSYEKL. V was trimmed by 0 bases and J by 0 bases, leaving 6 bases between them. The CDR3 has 16 amino acids. This CDR3 reads CASSQEEGSGANVLTF. The CDR3 bases are TGCGCCAGCAGCCAAGAAGAGGGCTCTGGGGCCAACGTCCTGACTTTC.

The chain employs TRBV11-2 and TRBJ1-1; D unresolved. Per germline, CDR1 SGHAT and CDR2 FQNNGV. CDR3 length: 15 residues. V gave up 5 bases and J gave up 1 base, with 14 bases separating them. CDR3: CASSPHAGKNTEAFF. The CDR3 DNA is TGTGCCAGCAGCCCCCATGCGGGGAAGAACACTGAAGCTTTCTTT. Supplemented by reference TRBV11-2 and TRBJ1-1, the full variable domain reads EAGVAQSPRYKIIEKRQSVAFWCNPISGHATLYWYQQILGQGPKLLIQFQNNGVVDDSQLPKDRFSAERLKGVDSTLKIQPAKLEDSAVYLCASSPHAGKNTEAFFGQGTRLTVV.

The chain couples TRBV5-8 to TRBJ1-1, with 9 bases fitting TRBD1. The CDR3 totals 15 residues. From germline, CDR1 is SGHTS and CDR2 YDEGEE. The trim removed 3 bases at V and 5 bases at J, leaving 8 bases unmatched. CDR3 DNA: TGTGCCAGCAGCTCACAGGGGGCGGGTTGGACTGAAGCTTTCTTT. It yields the protein CASSSQGAGWTEAFF.

The rearrangement uses TRBV2 and TRBJ2-1, with D uncertain. The ends were cut back, 6 bases at V and 3 bases at J, with 3 bases in the middle. The CDR3 runs to 11 residues. In germline, CDR1 is SNHLY, CDR2 FYNNEI. The CDR3 DNA reads TGTGCCAGCAGCTTCTACAATGAGCAGTTCTTC. This codes for CASSFYNEQFF.

The genes are TRBV6-2 or TRBV6-3 and TRBJ2-1; 12 bases map to TRBD2. J was trimmed by 0 bases and V by 0 bases; bases with no gene match: 6. Germline V gene sequence: CDR1 MNHEY, CDR2 SVGEGT. The CDR3 loop spans 19 amino acids. CDR3 bases: TGTGCCAGCAGTTACTCGACTAGCGGGGGCCATAGCTCCTACAATGAGCAGTTCTTC. This sequence encodes CASSYSTSGGHSSYNEQFF.

The V call is TRBV6-2 or TRBV6-3, the J call TRBJ1-1, with 10 bases identical to TRBD1. Germline CDR1 is MNHEY and CDR2 is SVGEGT. The CDR3 covers 16 residues. The V and J ends lost 6 bases and 6 bases, in that order; junction bases with no gene match: 13. CDR3 sequence (DNA): TGTGCCAGCAGCCCCACCCGGCCTGGGACAGGGGCTGAAGCTTTCTTT. As protein: CASSPTRPGTGAEAFF.

This sequence joins TRBV23-1 and TRBJ2-6; the D gene is possibly TRBD1 (6 bases). TRBV23-1 is marked as an open reading frame, function uncertain. Trimming removed 4 bases at V and 4 bases at J, with 17 bases between. This CDR3 is 17 amino acids long. The DNA of the CDR3 is TGCGCCAGCAGTCTCACCCTACAGGGAGCAGGGGCCAACGTCCTGACTTTC. It specifies CASSLTLQGAGANVLTF.

This clone occurred once. J is TRBJ1-1 and V is TRBV12-3 or TRBV12-4, with 10 bases identical to TRBD1. This CDR3 region has 13 residues. V trimming: 7 bases; J trimming: 5 bases; junction bases outside the gene matches: 4. This chain's CDR3 is CASMDRGKTEAFF. The CDR3 bases are TGTGCCAGCATGGACAGGGGGAAAACTGAAGCTTTCTTT.

The V call is TRBV20-1, the J call TRBJ2-1; 9 bases are a match to TRBD2. CDR3 length: 11 residues. Losses at the gene ends were 6 bases for V and 10 bases for J; bases not matched to a gene: 4. CDR1 is DFQATT, CDR2 SNEGSKA, per germline (reference sequence). CDR3 DNA sequence: TGCAGTGCGACCGCGGGGGGGGAGCAGTTCTTC. Its translation is CSATAGGEQFF.

V is TRBV5-3 and J is TRBJ2-7; 7 bases map to TRBD1. TRBV5-3 counts as an open reading frame of uncertain function. The CDR3 contains 13 residues. After removal of 4 bases from V and 10 bases from J, the junction contained 11 bases not matched to a gene. The CDR3 region has the DNA TGTGCCAGAAGCATGGAACAGGGGTTCGATCAGTACTTC. Protein product: CARSMEQGFDQYF.

In DNA, the CDR3 is TGTGCCAGTAGTATGAACAGGATTAACTATGGCTACACCTTC. Encoded protein: CASSMNRINYGYTF. The chain combines TRBV19 with TRBJ1-2, with D possibly being TRBD1 (5 bases). Between the trimmed V and J ends, which lost 3 bases and 1 base, there was a span of 9 bases. CDR3 length equals 14 residues. Germline values: CDR1 LNHDA, CDR2 SQIVND (reference sequence).

The gene calls are TRBV27 and TRBJ1-2; 7 nucleotides agree with TRBD1. After removal of 7 bases from V and 1 base from J, the junction contained 12 bases not matched to a gene. The CDR3 totals 16 residues. Germline V gene lookup returns CDR1 MNHEY and CDR2 SMNVEV (reference sequence). This CDR3 is CASTHLGTANNYGYTF. The CDR3 DNA sequence: TGTGCCAGCACCCACCTCGGGACAGCCAATAACTATGGCTACACCTTC.

The rearrangement joins TRBV6-6 to TRBJ1-6; D not resolved. The CDR3 has 12 amino acids. Trimming shortened V by 2 bases and J by 8 bases, and 4 bases separated the two germline ends. CDR1 and CDR2 from the germline V gene are MNHNY and SVGAGI (reference sequence). Written as DNA, the CDR3 is TGTGCCAGCAGTTACGAGGATTCACCCCTCCACTTT. Translation gives CASSYEDSPLHF.

The CDR3 is CASSWGLGLYEQYF. The CDR3, as DNA: TGTGCCAGCAGCTGGGGACTAGGGCTCTACGAGCAGTACTTC. The chain recombines TRBV5-4 with TRBJ2-7, with 8 nucleotides matching TRBD2. V lost 3 bases and J lost 3; bases outside the gene matches: 5. Germline V lookup: CDR1 SGHNT, CDR2 YYREEE (reference sequence). This CDR3 contains 14 residues.

The chain links TRBV30 to TRBJ1-5, with D possibly matching TRBD1 (5 bases). Between the trimmed V and J ends, which lost 0 bases and 4 bases, there was a span of 10 bases. The CDR3 has 14 amino acids. The germline CDR1 and CDR2 sequences are GTSNPN and SVGIG (reference sequence). DNA for the CDR3: TGTGCCTGGAGTGTACGGGGGGGGAATCAGCCCCAGCATTTT. Translating it yields CAWSVRGGNQPQHF. The whole variable domain, filled in from reference TRBV30 and TRBJ1-5, reads SQTIHQWPATLVQPVGSPLSLECTVEGTSNPNLYWYRQAAGRGLQLLFYSVGIGQISSEVPQNLSASRPQDRQFILSSKKLLLSDSGFYLCAWSVRGGNQPQHFGDGTRLSIL.

This clone was counted a single time. The chain carries TRBV24-1 and TRBJ2-5; 13 nucleotides line up with TRBD2. This CDR3 spans 13 amino acids. V lost 9 bases to trimming and J lost 5 bases; unmatched junction nucleotides: 2. The germline CDR1 and CDR2 sequences are KGHDR and SFDVKD. The CDR3 coding sequence is TGTGCCACCGGGACTAGCGGGGTGGAGACCCAGTACTTC. Its protein is CATGTSGVETQYF.